This T cell receptor (beta chain) originates from a study of cytomegalovirus exposure and HLA in healthy donors. Looking at the study overall: Early released data had about 80 million unique TCRs, all coming from HLA-typed donors.

V lost 6 bases and J lost 3; bases outside the gene matches: 8. The CDR3 contains 14 residues. Per the germline V gene, CDR1 is SQVTM and CDR2 is ANQGSEA. Healthy bone marrow donors formed the donor group. Researchers ran the PCR with 60 Vbeta and 13 Jbeta primers. Libraries were prepared by immunoSEQ multiplex PCR; TCRdb keeps only in-frame clonotypes and omits some of them. This sample has 150,000 to 200,000 clones, with 70% to 90% found just once. Sequencing was performed on PBMCs. The TCR comes from a woman in her late teens or twenties in good health and CMV-seronegative. The chain combines TRBV29-1 with TRBJ1-5; 7 bases map to TRBD1. In DNA form, the CDR3 reads TGCAGCGTACCAACAGGGGTCCTCAATCAGCCCCAGCATTTT. This sequence encodes CSVPTGVLNQPQHF.